Sequencing of this TCR beta chain was carried out in a study of human T cells and chemical hapten exposure. Regarding time point: pre-sensitization, week 0. Treatment reported: therapeutic diphenylcyclopropenone sensitization with weekly scalp DPC. Trimming stripped 7 bases from V and 3 bases from J, with 18 bases between. This CDR3 is 15 amino acids long. CDR1 MNHNS and CDR2 SASEGT come from the germline V gene. TCRdb redid the calling of the RACE reads with MiXCR, one entry per CDR3 protein. This repertoire shows about 42,000 distinct CDR3 sequences, about an eighth found once; its top ten account for roughly 5.7%. Ten or more counts support this clonotype.

This clonotype was obtained from a woman aged 25 to 45 with alopecia areata. Some clones in this sample may be carry-over from other donors' samples. The V gene is TRBV6-1, the J gene TRBJ2-5; weak D call: TRBD1 (5 bases). Source: whole blood, taken in connection with sensitization to the hapten diphenylcyclopropenone (DPC). The CDR3 DNA sequence: TGTGCCAGCATCGAAAGGCAGGGATTTAAAGAGACCCAGTACTTC. Amino acids: CASIERQGFKETQYF.